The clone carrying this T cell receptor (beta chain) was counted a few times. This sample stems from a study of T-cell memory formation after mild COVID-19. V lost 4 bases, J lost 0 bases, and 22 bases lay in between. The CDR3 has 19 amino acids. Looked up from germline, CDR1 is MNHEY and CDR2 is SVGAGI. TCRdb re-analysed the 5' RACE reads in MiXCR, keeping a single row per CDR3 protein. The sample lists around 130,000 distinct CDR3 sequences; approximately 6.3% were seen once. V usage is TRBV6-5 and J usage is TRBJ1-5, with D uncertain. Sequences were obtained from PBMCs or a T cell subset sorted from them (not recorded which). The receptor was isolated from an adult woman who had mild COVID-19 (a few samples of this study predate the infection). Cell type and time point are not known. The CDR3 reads CASSSTTPTDGYSNQPQHF. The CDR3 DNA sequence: TGTGCCAGCAGTTCCACGACACCAACCGACGGATATAGCAATCAGCCCCAGCATTTT.